The present T cell receptor (beta chain) was sequenced within a study of CD8 T cells in ankylosing spondylitis. This clonotype was seen a handful of times. Its antigen is not identified. Study-level results: Reportedly, significant enrichment of disease-linked clones occurred in matched ankylosing spondylitis synovial fluid. Disease-linked clones bore a CD8+ phenotype and were relatively rare in peripheral blood. Seemingly distinctive of ankylosing spondylitis blood was a TCR beta motif formed by eight highly homologous variants.

From the 5' RACE reads, TCRdb called clonotypes with MiXCR, one entry per CDR3 protein. Among hundreds of thousands of distinct CDR3 sequences listed, about 20% were seen once. This CDR3 region has 14 residues. CDR1 and CDR2 (germline): SGHVS, FQNEAQ. J was trimmed by 2 bases and V by 6 bases; bases with no gene match: 5. The origin of this receptor is a male donor with ankylosing spondylitis or in good health (not recorded which). The chain recombines TRBV7-8 with TRBJ2-3; 7 bases map to TRBD2. Sequencing was carried out using blood, either unsorted or a sorted T cell fraction (not recorded which). CDR3 nucleotides: TGTGCCAGCAGGCGCGGGGGAGTCACAGATACGCAGTATTTT. The encoded protein is CASRRGGVTDTQYF.